This TCR beta chain originates from a study of graft-versus-host responses after intestinal transplantation. This clone was observed once. Its antigen is not identified. CDR3 size: 15 residues. The V gene lost 5 bases and the J gene lost 1 base, with 13 bases spanning the gap. Germline V CDR1 and CDR2: MNHEY, SMNVEV (reference sequence). Only in-frame clones appear in the TCRdb table, and some are missing; sequencing was by immunoSEQ multiplex PCR. This table has about 71,000 clones, over 85% appearing once. Sequenced material: unstimulated CD8+ T cells sorted from spleen or lymph node cells, taken before intestinal transplant. The sequence was obtained from a human donor who received an intestinal transplant. The chain carries TRBV27 and TRBJ2-3, with D unclear. The CDR3 DNA sequence: TGTGCCAGCAGTCCTCCCTCAAGCGGCACAGATACGCAGTATTTT. This gives the protein CASSPPSSGTDTQYF.